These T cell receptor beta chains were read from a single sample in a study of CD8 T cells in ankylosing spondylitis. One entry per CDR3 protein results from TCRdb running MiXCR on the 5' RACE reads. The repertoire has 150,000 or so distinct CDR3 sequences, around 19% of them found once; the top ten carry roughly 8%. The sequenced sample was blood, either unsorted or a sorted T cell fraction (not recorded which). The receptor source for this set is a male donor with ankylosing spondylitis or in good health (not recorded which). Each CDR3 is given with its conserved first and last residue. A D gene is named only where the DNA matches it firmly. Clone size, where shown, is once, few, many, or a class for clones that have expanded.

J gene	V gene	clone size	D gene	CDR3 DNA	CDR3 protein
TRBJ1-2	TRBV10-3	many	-	TGTGCCATCAGTGATGGTGGCTACACCTTC	CAISDGGYTF
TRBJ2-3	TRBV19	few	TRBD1	TGTGCCAGTAGTTCCCCCGGGACAGGCGCAGATACGCAGTATTTT	CASSSPGTGADTQYF
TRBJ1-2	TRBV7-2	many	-	TGTGCCAGCAGCTTAAGAAACCGGGCCGCTGGTTATGGCTACACCTTC	CASSLRNRAAGYGYTF
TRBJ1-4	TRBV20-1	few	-	TGCAGTGCTAGAAAACAGGGAAATGAAAAACTGTTTTTT	CSARKQGNEKLFF
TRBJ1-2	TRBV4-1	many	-	TGCGCCAGCAGCCAAGATCAGGGCGTTCGGATGGGTGGCTACACCTTC	CASSQDQGVRMGGYTF
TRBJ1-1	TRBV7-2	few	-	TGTGCCAGCAGCTTAGGAACCACGGAAGCTTTCTTT	CASSLGTTEAFF
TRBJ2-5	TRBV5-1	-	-	TGCGCCAGCAGCTTGGAGGGGCAGGTAGAGACCCAGTACTTC	CASSLEGQVETQYF
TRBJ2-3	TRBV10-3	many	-	TGTGCCATCAGGTCCGGGACTTTTGACACAGATACGCAGTATTTT	CAIRSGTFDTDTQYF
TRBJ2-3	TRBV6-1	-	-	TGTGCCAGCAGCCTGACAGGGACTCGCACAGATACGCAGTATTTT	CASSLTGTRTDTQYF
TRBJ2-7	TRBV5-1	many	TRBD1	TGCGCCAGCAGCACGTCTGGGACAGGGGTGAACGAGCAGTACTTC	CASSTSGTGVNEQYF
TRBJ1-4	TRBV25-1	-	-	TGTGCCAGCAGTGATTGGGCAGGGGTTAATGAAAAACTGTTTTTT	CASSDWAGVNEKLFF